The 10 T cell receptor beta chains presented below share a single source sample, sequenced in a study of blood T cell repertoires in COVID-19 (dated by TCRdb to 2020 to 2021). The method behind the library was the immunoSEQ multiplex PCR assay. As stored in TCRdb, this immuneACCESS dataset retains in-frame rearrangements with V and J assigned. A fraction of the clones does not appear; measured against another copy, unresolved V genes explain less than half of the discrepancy, and the remainder lacks a known reason. Counted in this sample were 150,000 or so clones; more than 75% of them appeared once. The ten largest clones capture roughly 15% of the sample. Sequenced material: peripheral blood. Every receptor here comes from a human donor with acute or convalescent COVID-19. The donor label of this sample is uncertain.

This clone was seen a few times. This chain connects TRBV28 to TRBJ1-2; D ambiguous. V was shortened by 4 bases and J by 7 bases, with 7 bases between the two germline ends. The CDR3 contains 11 residues. Looked up from germline, CDR1 is MDHEN and CDR2 is SYDVKM. CDR3 region: CASSSGGGYTF. CDR3 coding DNA: TGTGCCAGCAGTTCAGGTGGTGGCTACACCTTC.

This chain joins TRBV19 and TRBJ2-1, with a weak D call TRBD2 (7 bases). This CDR3 contains 14 residues. CDR1 is LNHDA, CDR2 SQIVND, per germline (reference sequence). The germline V and J ends were trimmed by 8 bases and 9 bases, with 20 bases remaining between them. CDR3 region: CASSVGGLRGEQFF. DNA of the CDR3: TGTGCCAGTTCCGTGGGGGGGCTCAGGGGTGAGCAGTTCTTC.

The gene calls are TRBV9 and TRBJ2-7; D is ambiguous. Trimming removed 0 bases from V and 2 bases from J, with 9 bases in between. The CDR3 has 14 residues. CDR1 SGDLS and CDR2 YYNGEE come from the germline V gene. Written as DNA, the CDR3 is TGTGCCAGCAGCGTAGGAACCGGTCCCTACGAGCAGTACTTC. Residues: CASSVGTGPYEQYF. The whole variable domain, filled in from reference TRBV9 and TRBJ2-7, reads DSGVTQTPKHLITATGQRVTLRCSPRSGDLSVYWYQQSLDQGLQFLIQYYNGEERAKGNILERFSAQQFPDLHSELNLSSLELGDSALYFCASSVGTGPYEQYFGPGTRLTVT.

This chain uses TRBV6-5 with TRBJ1-1; D unclear. From germline, CDR1 is MNHEY and CDR2 SVGAGI. The V gene lost 8 bases and the J gene lost 3 bases, with 13 bases spanning the gap. The CDR3 sequence is 13 residues long. In DNA form, the CDR3 reads TGTGCCAGCGGAGAGGGTTGGGACACTGAAGCTTTCTTT. It specifies CASGEGWDTEAFF.

This chain joins TRBV5-6 and TRBJ2-2; TRBD1 agrees at 7 bases. The V and J ends lost 3 bases and 4 bases, in that order; junction bases with no gene match: 3. CDR1 and CDR2 (germline): SGHDT, YYEEEE. This CDR3 spans 14 amino acids. In DNA form, the CDR3 reads TGTGCCAGCAGCTGGGACAGAGCCACCGGGGAGCTGTTTTTT. It specifies CASSWDRATGELFF.

The chain couples TRBV5-1 to TRBJ1-1, with TRBD1 as a possible D gene (5 bases). The CDR3 length is 14 residues. CDR1 and CDR2 (germline): SGHRS, YFSETQ. V lost 3 bases and J 5 bases, leaving 14 bases between the germline ends. The CDR3 is CASSSLQAQTEAFF. The CDR3, as DNA: TGCGCCAGCAGCTCCTTACAGGCCCAAACTGAAGCTTTCTTT.

This clone was observed a single time. In DNA form, the CDR3 reads TGCGCCAGCACCAGTTTGAACACTGAAGCTTTCTTT. Protein sequence: CASTSLNTEAFF. V gene TRBV5-1 combines with J gene TRBJ1-1, with D unresolved. V lost 6 bases to trimming and J lost 0 bases, with 6 bases between them. The CDR3 covers 12 residues. CDR1 SGHRS and CDR2 YFSETQ come from the germline V gene. The entire variable domain, with the rest obtained from reference TRBV5-1 and TRBJ1-1, is as follows: KAGVTQTPRYLIKTRGQQVTLSCSPISGHRSVSWYQQTPGQGLQFLFEYFSETQRNKGNFPGRFSGRQFSNSRSEMNVSTLELGDSALYLCASTSLNTEAFFGQGTRLTVV.

The CDR3 DNA sequence: TGTGCCAGCAGCCCCTGGCGGGGAGGGTATACGCAGTATTTT. This encodes CASSPWRGGYTQYF. The V call is TRBV7-2, the J call TRBJ2-3; TRBD2 matches 7 bases. CDR3 length equals 14 residues. With V trimmed by 5 bases and J by 7 bases, 9 bases remained unmatched. Looked up from germline, CDR1 is SGHTA and CDR2 is FQGNSA.

V gene TRBV3-1 (or the pseudogene TRBV3-2) combines with J gene TRBJ2-1, with TRBD1 matching over 7 bases. The trim removed 2 bases at V and 5 bases at J, leaving 9 bases unmatched. This CDR3 is built from 16 residues. Germline V gives CDR1 LGHDT, CDR2 YNNKEL (reference sequence). CDR3 sequence: CASSQFPGQKNNEQFF. CDR3 sequence (DNA): TGTGCCAGCAGCCAATTCCCGGGACAGAAGAACAATGAGCAGTTCTTC.

For the CDR3, the DNA is TGTGCCAGCACAGAGAACACCGGGGAGCTGTTTTTT. Translated: CASTENTGELFF. The chain is built from TRBV12-3 or TRBV12-4 and TRBJ2-2; D gene ambiguous. There are 12 residues in the CDR3. The V end was cut by 7 bases, the J end by 1 base, with 4 bases between.